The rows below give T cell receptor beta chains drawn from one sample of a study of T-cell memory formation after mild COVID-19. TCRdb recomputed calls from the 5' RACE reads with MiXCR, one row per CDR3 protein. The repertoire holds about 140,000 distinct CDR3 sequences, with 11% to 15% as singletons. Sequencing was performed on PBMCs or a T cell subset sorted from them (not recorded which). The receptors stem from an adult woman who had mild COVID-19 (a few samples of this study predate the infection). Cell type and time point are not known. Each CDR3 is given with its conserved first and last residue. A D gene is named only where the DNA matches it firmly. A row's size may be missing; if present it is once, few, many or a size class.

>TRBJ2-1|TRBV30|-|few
CAWSEARTVNEQFF
TGTGCCTGGAGTGAGGCTAGGACCGTCAATGAGCAGTTCTTC
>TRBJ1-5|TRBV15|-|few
CATSREGFGSLDNQPQHF
TGTGCCACCAGCAGAGAGGGTTTTGGCAGCCTGGACAATCAGCCCCAGCATTTT
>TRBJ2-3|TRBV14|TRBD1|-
CASSPPRTGVTDTQYF
TGTGCCAGCAGCCCCCCCCGGACAGGGGTCACAGATACGCAGTATTTT
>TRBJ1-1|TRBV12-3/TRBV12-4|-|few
CASSLTGEGTEAFF
TGTGCCAGCAGTTTAACAGGAGAGGGCACTGAAGCTTTCTTT
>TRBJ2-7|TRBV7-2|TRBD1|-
CASVQGAYEQYF
TGTGCCAGCGTCCAGGGGGCGTACGAGCAGTACTTC
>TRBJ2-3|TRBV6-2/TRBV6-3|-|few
CASTQEGSGADTQYF
TGTGCCAGCACCCAGGAGGGGAGCGGCGCAGATACGCAGTATTTT
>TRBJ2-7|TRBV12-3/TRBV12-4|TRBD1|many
CASSPGTGIISAYEQYF
TGTGCCAGCAGTCCGGGGACAGGGATAATTTCTGCCTACGAGCAGTACTTC
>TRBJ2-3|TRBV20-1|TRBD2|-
CSARPRASGGTDTQYF
TGCAGTGCTAGGCCCAGGGCCAGCGGGGGCACAGATACGCAGTATTTT
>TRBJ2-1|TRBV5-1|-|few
CASSLATGGQYNEQFF
TGCGCCAGCAGCTTGGCGACGGGGGGACAATACAATGAGCAGTTCTTC
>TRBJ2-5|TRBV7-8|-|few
CASSLAGGFQETQYF
TGTGCCAGCAGCTTAGCGGGGGGATTCCAAGAGACCCAGTACTTC
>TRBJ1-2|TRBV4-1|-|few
CASSQGQEYGYTF
TGCGCCAGCAGCCAAGGACAGGAGTATGGCTACACCTTC
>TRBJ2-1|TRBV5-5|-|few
CASSLSARVDEQFF
TGTGCCAGCAGCCTTTCCGCGAGGGTGGATGAGCAGTTCTTC
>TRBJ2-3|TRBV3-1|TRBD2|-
CASSQANSGLDRDTQYF
TGTGCCAGCAGCCAAGCTAATAGCGGGTTAGACAGAGATACGCAGTATTTT
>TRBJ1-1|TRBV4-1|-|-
CASSEEQRVATEAFF
TGCGCCAGCAGCGAAGAGCAAAGGGTGGCCACTGAAGCTTTCTTT
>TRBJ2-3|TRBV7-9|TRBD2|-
CASSPLAGSSTDTQYF
TGTGCCAGCAGCCCGCTAGCGGGTTCTAGCACAGATACGCAGTATTTT
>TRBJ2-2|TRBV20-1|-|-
CRVARDTGELFF
TGCAGAGTGGCCAGGGACACCGGGGAGCTGTTTTTT
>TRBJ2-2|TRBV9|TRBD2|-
CASSVGSGAGGNTGELFF
TGTGCCAGCAGCGTAGGCTCCGGAGCGGGGGGGAACACCGGGGAGCTGTTTTTT
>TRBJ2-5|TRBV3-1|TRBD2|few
CASSRRGARRETQYF
TGTGCCAGCAGCAGGCGGGGGGCCCGCCGGGAGACCCAGTACTTC
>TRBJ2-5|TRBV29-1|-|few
CSVERRLPSYQETQYF
TGCAGCGTTGAGCGGAGACTACCCTCGTACCAAGAGACCCAGTACTTC
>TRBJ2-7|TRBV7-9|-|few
CASSLAIQGHEQYF
TGTGCCAGCAGCTTAGCGATTCAAGGCCACGAGCAGTACTTC
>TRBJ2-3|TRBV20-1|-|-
CSDLSTDTQYF
TGCAGTGATCTAAGCACAGATACGCAGTATTTT
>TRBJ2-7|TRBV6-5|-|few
CASSPVGQIYEQYF
TGTGCCAGCAGCCCTGTTGGACAGATTTACGAGCAGTACTTC
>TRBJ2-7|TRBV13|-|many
CASSLGDEQYF
TGTGCCAGCAGCTTAGGGGACGAGCAGTACTTC
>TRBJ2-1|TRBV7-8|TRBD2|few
CASSSGTSHLFF
TGTGCCAGCAGCTCCGGGACTAGCCATCTGTTCTTC
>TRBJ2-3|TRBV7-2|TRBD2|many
CASSFGGALADTQYF
TGTGCCAGCAGCTTCGGGGGGGCCCTCGCAGATACGCAGTATTTT
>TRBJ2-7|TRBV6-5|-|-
CASSRTGTRSYEQYF
TGTGCCAGCAGCCGAACCGGGACACGGTCCTACGAGCAGTACTTC
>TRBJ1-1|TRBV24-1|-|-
CATSWSRYGTEAFF
TGTGCCACCAGTTGGTCTAGGTATGGCACTGAAGCTTTCTTT
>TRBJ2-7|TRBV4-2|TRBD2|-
CASSQATGLAGDRAYEQYF
TGTGCCAGCAGCCAAGCCACCGGACTAGCGGGAGATCGGGCCTACGAGCAGTACTTC
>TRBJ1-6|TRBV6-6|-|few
CASSWYQGSYNSPLHF
TGTGCCAGCAGTTGGTACCAGGGCTCCTATAATTCACCCCTCCACTTT
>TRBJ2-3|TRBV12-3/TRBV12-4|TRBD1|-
CASSTMDRGQADTQYF
TGTGCCAGCAGCACCATGGACAGGGGGCAGGCAGATACGCAGTATTTT
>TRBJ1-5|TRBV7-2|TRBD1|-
CASSLSLGQVNQPQHF
TGTGCCAGCAGCTTATCCTTGGGACAGGTCAATCAGCCCCAGCATTTT
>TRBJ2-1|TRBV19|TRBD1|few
CASSKAGGYNEQFF
TGTGCCAGTAGTAAGGCAGGGGGCTACAATGAGCAGTTCTTC
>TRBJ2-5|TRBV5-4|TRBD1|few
CASRRQGDQETQYF
TGTGCCAGCAGGCGACAGGGCGACCAAGAGACCCAGTACTTC
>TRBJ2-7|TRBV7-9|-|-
CASSQGGVGSYEQYF
TGTGCCAGCAGCCAAGGAGGAGTTGGGTCCTACGAGCAGTACTTC
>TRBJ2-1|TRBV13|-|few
CASSSIQSLYNEQFF
TGTGCCAGCAGCTCAATCCAATCTCTTTACAATGAGCAGTTCTTC
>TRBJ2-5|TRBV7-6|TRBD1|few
CASSVQGRVETQYF
TGTGCCAGCAGCGTACAGGGGCGAGTTGAGACCCAGTACTTC
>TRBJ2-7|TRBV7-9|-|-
CASSDPGIPSSYEQYF
TGTGCCAGCAGCGACCCAGGTATCCCGAGCTCCTACGAGCAGTACTTC
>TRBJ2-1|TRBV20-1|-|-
CSARLGNEQFF
TGCAGTGCTAGATTAGGGAATGAGCAGTTCTTC
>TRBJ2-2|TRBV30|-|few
CAWIGVSVQPGELFF
TGTGCCTGGATCGGCGTGTCAGTCCAGCCCGGGGAGCTGTTTTTT
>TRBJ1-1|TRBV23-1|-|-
CASSQNDRPNTEAFF
TGCGCCAGCAGTCAAAATGACAGGCCGAACACTGAAGCTTTCTTT